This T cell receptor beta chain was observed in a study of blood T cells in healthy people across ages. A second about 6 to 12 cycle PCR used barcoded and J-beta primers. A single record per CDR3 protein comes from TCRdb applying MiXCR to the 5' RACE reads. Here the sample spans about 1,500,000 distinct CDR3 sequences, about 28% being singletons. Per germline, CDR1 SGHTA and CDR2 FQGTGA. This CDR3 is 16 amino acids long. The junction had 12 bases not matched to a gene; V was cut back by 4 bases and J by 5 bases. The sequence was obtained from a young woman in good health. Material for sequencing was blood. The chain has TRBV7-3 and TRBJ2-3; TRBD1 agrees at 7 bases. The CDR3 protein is CASSSKAGTAKDTQYF. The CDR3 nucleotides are TGTGCCAGCAGCTCGAAAGCCGGGACAGCCAAAGATACGCAGTATTTT.